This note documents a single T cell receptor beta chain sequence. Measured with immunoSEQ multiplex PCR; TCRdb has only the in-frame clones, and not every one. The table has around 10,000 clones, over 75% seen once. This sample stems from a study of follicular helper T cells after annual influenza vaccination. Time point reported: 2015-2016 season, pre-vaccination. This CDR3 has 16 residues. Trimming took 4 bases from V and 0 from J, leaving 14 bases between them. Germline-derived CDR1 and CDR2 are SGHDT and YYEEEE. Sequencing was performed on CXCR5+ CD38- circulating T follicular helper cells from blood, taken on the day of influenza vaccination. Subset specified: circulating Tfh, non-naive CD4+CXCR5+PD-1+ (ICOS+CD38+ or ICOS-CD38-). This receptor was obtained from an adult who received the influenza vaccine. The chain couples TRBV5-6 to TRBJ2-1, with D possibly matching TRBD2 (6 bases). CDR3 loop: CASSLKVGGSYNEQFF. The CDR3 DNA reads TGTGCCAGCAGCCTAAAGGTGGGGGGCTCCTACAATGAGCAGTTCTTC.